What follows is one T cell receptor beta chain and its context. This sample was taken from a study of blood T cell repertoires in COVID-19. The overall study: The study drew acute and convalescent COVID-19 samples from the United States, Italy and Spain.

This CDR3 contains 16 residues. From germline, CDR1 is SGHNT and CDR2 YYREEE (reference sequence). J was trimmed by 0 bases and V by 0 bases; bases with no gene match: 3. TCRdb keeps only in-frame clones here, not all; method: immunoSEQ multiplex PCR. Among about 150,000 clones listed, around 85% were seen once. The chain is built from TRBV5-4 and TRBJ2-4; 7 bases line up with TRBD2. The clonotype comes from a man between 60 and 75 years old with COVID-19, enrolled during active disease. The sample comprised peripheral blood. The CDR3 spells CASSLGAGKAKNIQYF. The DNA for the CDR3 is TGTGCCAGCAGCTTGGGAGCGGGAAAAGCCAAAAACATTCAGTACTTC.